This T cell receptor (beta chain) came from a study of T cell responses to AZD1222 COVID-19 vaccine. Study results and caveats: Among vaccine-associated CD4 TCRs, coverage spanned spike, with dominance at 160-218 and 743-854.

The CDR3 consists of 13 residues. V dropped 5 bases and J dropped 4 bases, with 11 bases sitting between them. Concerning this clone: The antigen remains unidentified.

The repertoire was sequenced with immunoSEQ multiplex PCR; TCRdb's copy has only in-frame clones and lacks some. The sample has more than 150,000 clones, roughly 92% seen once. The rearrangement joins TRBV12-3 or TRBV12-4 to TRBJ2-5; D perhaps matches TRBD2 (5 bases). The sequence came from an adult who received the AZD1222 COVID-19 vaccine. The input for sequencing was peripheral blood, taken 28 days after the second AZD1222 dose. CDR3 loop: CASSLGGGETQYF. In nucleotides, the CDR3 is TGTGCCAGCAGTCTGGGCGGAGGAGAGACCCAGTACTTC.